This T cell receptor (beta chain) was recorded in a study of OX40 agonist ivuxolimab in advanced cancers. V shed 2 bases and J shed 3 bases, with 11 bases lying between them. This CDR3 spans 15 amino acids. The germline V gene encodes CDR1 MNHEY and CDR2 SMNVEV (reference sequence). Using immunoSEQ multiplex PCR, the repertoire was profiled, and TCRdb retains in-frame clones only, with some absent. The data contain some 60,000 clones, 85% to 95% of them singletons. Sequenced here: CD4+ or CD8+ T cells sorted from blood, sampled in a trial of the OX40 agonist ivuxolimab. The TCR sequence derives from an adult with an advanced solid tumor such as melanoma, head and neck, liver or kidney cancer. The V call is TRBV27, the J call TRBJ2-1, with D hard to call. The CDR3 bases are TGTGCCAGCAGTTTAGGTGGAACCTACTACAATGAGCAGTTCTTC. This gives the protein CASSLGGTYYNEQFF.